These 10 T cell receptor beta chains share one sample of origin, sequenced in a study of blood T cell repertoires in COVID-19. Sequencing was performed with immunoSEQ multiplex PCR; in TCRdb, only in-frame clones are kept and a portion is missing. The sample yields 150,000 to 200,000 clones, 81% seen once. Sequenced input: peripheral blood. The source is a human donor in a cohort sampled during active COVID-19.

The chain couples TRBV6-7 to TRBJ1-1; TRBD1 is a possible D gene (5 bases). TRBV6-7 is an open reading frame whose function is uncertain. Deletions cut 6 bases from V and 11 bases from J, with 13 bases between. This CDR3 region has 11 residues. CDR3 protein: CASSPGVYAFF. The CDR3 nucleotides are TGTGCCAGCAGCCCGGGGGTTTACGCTTTCTTT.

This chain links TRBV2 with TRBJ1-2; 8 nucleotides match TRBD1. Trimming cost V 6 bases and J 8 bases; bases outside gene matches: 8. This CDR3 is 13 amino acids long. Germline V gives CDR1 SNHLY, CDR2 FYNNEI. This chain's CDR3 is CASRRDRSPGYTF. CDR3 coding DNA: TGTGCCAGCAGGAGGGACAGGTCCCCAGGCTACACCTTC.

Notes on this clone: Different DNA sequences within this sample yield the same CDR3. The chain joins TRBV28 to TRBJ1-2, with TRBD1 identical over 7 bases. After removal of 8 bases from V and 3 bases from J, the junction contained 0 bases not matched to a gene. Per germline, CDR1 MDHEN and CDR2 SYDVKM. CDR3 size: 11 residues. CDR3 in DNA: TGTGCCAGCCAGGGGGACTATGGCTACACCTTC. Translating it yields CASQGDYGYTF.

This clone was seen a single time. CDR3 sequence (DNA): TGTGCCAGCTCACCAAACCCTCCAGGGACTAATGAAAAACTGTTTTTT. It codes for CASSPNPPGTNEKLFF. The rearrangement uses TRBV18 and TRBJ1-4; weak D call: TRBD1 (5 bases). CDR1 and CDR2 from the germline V gene are KGHSH and LQKENI. Trimming shortened V by 2 bases and J by 2 bases, and 12 bases separated the two germline ends. The CDR3 has 16 amino acids.

The sample holds one count of this clone. This rearrangement joins TRBV10-1 to TRBJ2-3, with TRBD2 matching 7 bases. V lost 5 bases and J lost 3; bases outside the gene matches: 5. The CDR3 is 14 residues long. Germline V gene data show CDR1 as WNHNN and CDR2 as SYGVQD (reference sequence). As DNA, the CDR3 is TGCGCCAGCAGTCTAGCGGCGGAAACAGATACGCAGTATTTT. Its translation is CASSLAAETDTQYF.

V and J are TRBV4-3 and TRBJ2-2, with TRBD2 identical over 7 bases. The CDR3 sequence is 17 residues long. The V gene end was trimmed by 4 bases and the J gene end by 6 bases; junction bases not matched to a gene: 14. In germline, CDR1 is LGHNA, CDR2 YSLEER. CDR3 nucleotides: TGCGCCAGCAGCCCACACCGGGGGGAGGGGAAGGCCGGGGAGCTGTTTTTT. Translating it yields CASSPHRGEGKAGELFF.

This chain links TRBV6-5 with TRBJ1-3; a weak D match, TRBD1 (5 bases). CDR3 length equals 15 residues. Germline lookup yields CDR1 MNHEY and CDR2 SVGAGI. V dropped 6 bases and J dropped 4 bases, with 16 bases sitting between them. CDR3 amino acids: CASSLTGRTGNTIYF. CDR3 sequence (DNA): TGTGCCAGCAGCCTAACAGGAAGAACAGGAAACACCATATATTTT.

The genes are TRBV5-4 and TRBJ2-2, with D tentatively TRBD1 (6 bases). Deletions cut 0 bases from V and 2 bases from J, with 11 bases between. The length of the CDR3 is 16 residues. Germline lookup yields CDR1 SGHNT and CDR2 YYREEE (reference sequence). The CDR3 spells CASSLEWTENTGELFF. The DNA of the CDR3 is TGTGCCAGCAGCTTGGAGTGGACAGAAAACACCGGGGAGCTGTTTTTT.

This sequence joins TRBV19 and TRBJ1-2, with D perhaps TRBD1 (6 bases). The CDR3 extends over 11 amino acids. V lost 10 bases, J lost 4 bases, and 10 bases lay in between. Looked up from germline, CDR1 is LNHDA and CDR2 is SQIVND (reference sequence). For the CDR3, the DNA is TGTGCCACCTGGGGGCTCTATGGCTACACCTTC. Its protein is CATWGLYGYTF.

This rearrangement joins TRBV3-1 (or the pseudogene TRBV3-2) to TRBJ2-4; tentatively, D is TRBD1 (5 bases). Germline CDR1 LGHDT, CDR2 YNNKEL (reference sequence). Trimming took 2 bases from V and 1 from J, leaving 21 bases between them. The CDR3 consists of 19 residues. CDR3 protein: CASSQNIEEDTAAKNIQYF. The CDR3 nucleotides read TGTGCCAGCAGCCAAAATATCGAAGAGGACACCGCGGCCAAAAACATTCAGTACTTC.